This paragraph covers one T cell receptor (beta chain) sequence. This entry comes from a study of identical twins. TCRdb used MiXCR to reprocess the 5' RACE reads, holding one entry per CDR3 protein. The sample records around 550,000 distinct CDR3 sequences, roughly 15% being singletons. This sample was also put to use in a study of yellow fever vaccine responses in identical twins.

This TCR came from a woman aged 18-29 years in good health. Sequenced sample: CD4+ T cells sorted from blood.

CDR3 sequence (DNA): TGTGCCAGCAGCTTTCATACGGGACAAGAAGAGACCCAGTACTTC. This sequence encodes CASSFHTGQEETQYF. The J gene is TRBJ2-5, the V gene TRBV7-9; tentatively, D is TRBD1 (6 bases). Trimming removed 3 bases from V and 3 bases from J, with 14 bases in between. The germline gives CDR1 SEHNR, CDR2 FQNEAQ (reference sequence). The CDR3 contains 15 residues.